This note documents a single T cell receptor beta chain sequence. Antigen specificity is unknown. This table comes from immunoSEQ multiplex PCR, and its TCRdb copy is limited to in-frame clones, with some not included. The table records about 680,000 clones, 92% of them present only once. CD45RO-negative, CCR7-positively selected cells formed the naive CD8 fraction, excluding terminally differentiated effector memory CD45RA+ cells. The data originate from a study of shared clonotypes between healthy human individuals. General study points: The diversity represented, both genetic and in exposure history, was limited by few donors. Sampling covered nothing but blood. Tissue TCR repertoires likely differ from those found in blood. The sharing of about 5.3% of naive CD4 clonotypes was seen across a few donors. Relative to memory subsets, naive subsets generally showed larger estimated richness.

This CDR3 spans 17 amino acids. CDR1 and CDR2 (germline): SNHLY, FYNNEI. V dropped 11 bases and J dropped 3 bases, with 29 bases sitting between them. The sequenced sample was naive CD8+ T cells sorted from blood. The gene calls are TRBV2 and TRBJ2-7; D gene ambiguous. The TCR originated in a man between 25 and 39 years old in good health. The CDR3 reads CAAQPTGRDSYYYEQYF. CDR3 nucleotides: TGTGCCGCGCAGCCCACGGGCCGCGACTCCTACTACTACGAGCAGTACTTC.